This T cell receptor (beta chain) was sequenced during a study of neurological immune-mediated disorders. Regarding the study as a whole: The greatest TCR clonal expansion occurred in HTLV-1-associated myelopathy and the least in multiple sclerosis, which fell below healthy controls.

Via MiXCR, TCRdb re-called the 5' RACE reads, giving one row per CDR3 protein. The table shows about 44,000 distinct CDR3 sequences, with about 22% occurring only once. Germline trimming cut 0 bases from V and 6 bases from J; bases unmatched to any gene: 9. The V gene's germline CDR1 is DFQATT and CDR2 SNEGSKA (reference sequence). The CDR3 contains 15 residues. Time point given: technical triplicate 3. The unsorted libraries had their origin in 2 million PBMCs stored at -80 C. This clonotype was seen many times. Antigen: not known. The origin of this receptor is a man aged 55 to 70 with HTLV-1-associated myelopathy (HAM/TSP). This chain connects TRBV20-1 to TRBJ2-3; 7 bases agree with TRBD2. The source material was PBMCs. The CDR3 reads CSARDLEGGLDTQYF. The CDR3 coding sequence is TGCAGTGCTAGAGATCTGGAGGGAGGGCTCGATACGCAGTATTTT.